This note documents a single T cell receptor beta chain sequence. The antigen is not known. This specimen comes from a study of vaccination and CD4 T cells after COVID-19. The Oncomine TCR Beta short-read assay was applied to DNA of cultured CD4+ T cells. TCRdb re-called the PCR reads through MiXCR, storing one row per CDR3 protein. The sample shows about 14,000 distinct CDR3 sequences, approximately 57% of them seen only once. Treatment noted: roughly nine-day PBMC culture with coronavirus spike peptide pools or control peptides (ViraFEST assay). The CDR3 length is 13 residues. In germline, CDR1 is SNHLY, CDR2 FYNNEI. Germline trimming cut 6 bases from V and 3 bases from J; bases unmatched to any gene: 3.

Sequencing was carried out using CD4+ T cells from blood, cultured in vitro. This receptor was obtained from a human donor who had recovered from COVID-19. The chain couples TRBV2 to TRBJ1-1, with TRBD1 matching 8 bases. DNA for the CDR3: TGTGCCAGCAGACAGGGGGGTTACACTGAAGCTTTCTTT. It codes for CASRQGGYTEAFF.